This entry describes one T cell receptor beta chain. Its antigen remains unknown. These data belong to a study of OX40 agonist ivuxolimab in advanced cancers. Whole-study context: Eligibility admitted prior anti-PD-1, anti-PD-L1 or anti-CTLA-4 therapy; about 40% had some. General study findings and limits: In the 0.1-3.0 mg/kg groups, partial responders showed among the lowest expansion. Expanded peripheral T cells had an undetermined antigen specificity.

Produced via immunoSEQ multiplex PCR; TCRdb's table is partial and in-frame only. The sample has some 86,000 clones, about 89% seen once; the top ten hold approximately 9.3%. This TCR was sampled from an adult with an advanced solid tumor such as melanoma, head and neck, liver or kidney cancer. The sample consisted of CD4+ or CD8+ T cells sorted from blood, taken in a trial of the OX40 agonist ivuxolimab.

DNA for the CDR3: TGTGCCAGCAGACTAGACGGCACCGGGGAGCTGTTTTTT. Translated: CASRLDGTGELFF. The V and J genes are TRBV6-5 and TRBJ2-2; perhaps TRBD2 as D (5 bases). This CDR3 has 13 residues. Germline CDR1 reads MNHEY; CDR2 reads SVGAGI. Trimming stripped 6 bases from V and 4 bases from J, with 9 bases between.